This T cell receptor (beta chain) was profiled in a study of T cells in localized non-small cell lung cancer. Study observations and caveats: Uninvolved neighboring lung showed the greatest T cell clonality, exceeding tumor. The tumor had only one region sequenced, so heterogeneity remains possible.

V was clipped by 2 bases and J by 7 bases, with 13 bases between them. The CDR3 totals 15 residues. Germline-derived CDR1 and CDR2 are SGHDT and YYEEEE. As to this clone: The antigen is undetermined.

Measured with immunoSEQ multiplex PCR; TCRdb has only the in-frame clones, and not every one. The sample includes tens of thousands of clones, over 80% seen only once; the top ten take around 2.1%. This specimen consisted of peripheral blood, obtained before any cancer treatment. The sequence derives from a female donor over 55 with stage I lung adenocarcinoma. The chain links TRBV5-6 to TRBJ1-6; D gene unclear. The CDR3 sequence is CASSLRTSRNSPLHF. In DNA, the CDR3 is TGTGCCAGCAGCTTAAGGACGTCCCGAAATTCACCCCTCCACTTT.